This note documents a single TCR beta chain sequence. Random hexamers were used to reverse transcribe an amount of roughly 0.5 to 1 ug RNA. TCRdb itself ran the immunoSEQ multiplex PCR reads through MiXCR, one entry per CDR3 protein. The sample has some 180,000 distinct CDR3 sequences, over 85% seen once. These data originate in a study of CD8 T cells in Susac syndrome. The CDR3 is 17 amino acids. CDR1 is MNHEY, CDR2 SMNVEV, per germline (reference sequence). V shed 0 bases, J shed 6 bases, and the junction held 14 bases outside the gene matches. CD8+ and CD4+ T cells taken from blood had their TCR beta sequenced. The TEMRA cells underwent FACS enrichment, while the CD8+ and CD4+ T cells underwent negative isolation.

The receptor comes from a human donor in good health. The chain recombines TRBV27 with TRBJ2-7; 7 nucleotides align to TRBD2. The sample consisted of CD4+ T cells from PBMCs. This CDR3 is CASSLSIAAGVLGEQYF. Written as DNA, the CDR3 is TGTGCCAGCAGTTTATCGATTGCTGCGGGAGTGCTTGGCGAGCAGTACTTC.